These T cell receptor beta chains were read from a single sample in a study of spatial heterogeneity in lung cancer. TCRdb reanalysed the 5' RACE reads using MiXCR and keeps one entry per CDR3 protein. The table records about 90,000 distinct CDR3 sequences, 7.5% to 10% of them present only once. Here the sequenced sample was PBMCs, taken at surgery. These receptors came from a male donor with early-stage non-small cell lung cancer. Each CDR3 is given with its conserved first and last residue. D genes are given only for firm matches. Rows give clone size only sometimes, using once, few, many, or a class for an expanded clone.

abundance: few; d_gene: .; v_gene: TRBV5-1; j_gene: TRBJ2-3; CDR3nt: TGCGCCAGCAGCTTGCACTTTGCTAGCACAGATACGCAGTATTTT; CDR3aa: CASSLHFASTDTQYF
abundance: many; d_gene: TRBD2; v_gene: TRBV7-9; j_gene: TRBJ2-5; CDR3nt: TGTGCCAGCAGCCGCCGGACTAGCGGAAGTAGGACCCAGTACTTC; CDR3aa: CASSRRTSGSRTQYF
abundance: few; d_gene: TRBD1; v_gene: TRBV5-1; j_gene: TRBJ2-7; CDR3nt: TGCGCCAGCAGCGAGGACAGGATCGACGAGCAGTACTTC; CDR3aa: CASSEDRIDEQYF
abundance: many; d_gene: TRBD2; v_gene: TRBV9; j_gene: TRBJ2-4; CDR3nt: TGTGCCAGCAGCGTAGCGTCTAGCGGGGCTACGTACATTCAGTACTTC; CDR3aa: CASSVASSGATYIQYF
abundance: few; d_gene: .; v_gene: TRBV5-1; j_gene: TRBJ2-2; CDR3nt: TGCGCCAGCAGCTCCGACCTTGGACGCTCCGGGGAGCTGTTTTTT; CDR3aa: CASSSDLGRSGELFF
abundance: few; d_gene: .; v_gene: TRBV20-1; j_gene: TRBJ1-2; CDR3nt: TGCAGTGCTAGTACCACAGGGACCAGCGGCTACACCTTC; CDR3aa: CSASTTGTSGYTF
abundance: many; d_gene: .; v_gene: TRBV28; j_gene: TRBJ2-1; CDR3nt: TGTGCCTCTCAGGGGGGGCGAAACAATGAGCAGTTCTTC; CDR3aa: CASQGGRNNEQFF
abundance: many; d_gene: TRBD2; v_gene: TRBV7-9; j_gene: TRBJ2-5; CDR3nt: TGTGCCAGCAGCCCTTGGCGGGGGGACCAAGAGACCCAGTACTTC; CDR3aa: CASSPWRGDQETQYF
abundance: .; d_gene: .; v_gene: TRBV5-5; j_gene: TRBJ2-5; CDR3nt: TGTGCCAGCAGCTTAGGGGTTCAAGAGACCCAGTACTTC; CDR3aa: CASSLGVQETQYF
abundance: .; d_gene: .; v_gene: TRBV12-3/TRBV12-4; j_gene: TRBJ2-3; CDR3nt: TGTGCCAGCAGTTTTCGGCAAACAGATACGCAGTATTTT; CDR3aa: CASSFRQTDTQYF
abundance: few; d_gene: TRBD2; v_gene: TRBV20-1; j_gene: TRBJ2-3; CDR3nt: TGCAGTGCTAGAGCAACTAGCGGGAGGAACACGCAGTATTTT; CDR3aa: CSARATSGRNTQYF
abundance: many; d_gene: .; v_gene: TRBV7-2; j_gene: TRBJ2-1; CDR3nt: TGTGCCAGCAGCTTCAGCAATGAGCAGTTCTTC; CDR3aa: CASSFSNEQFF
abundance: few; d_gene: .; v_gene: TRBV5-5; j_gene: TRBJ2-2; CDR3nt: TGTGCCAGCAGTGCGGGAACAGTGCCCACCGGGGAGCTGTTTTTT; CDR3aa: CASSAGTVPTGELFF
abundance: .; d_gene: TRBD2; v_gene: TRBV19; j_gene: TRBJ2-3; CDR3nt: TGTGCCAGTAGGTCGGGACTAGCGGGGGGGCCGGCCGATACGCAGTATTTT; CDR3aa: CASRSGLAGGPADTQYF
abundance: .; d_gene: .; v_gene: TRBV11-1; j_gene: TRBJ1-1; CDR3nt: TGTGCCAGCAGCTTTGACGGGAACACTGAAGCTTTCTTT; CDR3aa: CASSFDGNTEAFF
abundance: .; d_gene: .; v_gene: TRBV7-9; j_gene: TRBJ2-5; CDR3nt: TGTGCCAGCAGCCCGCTAGCGAAAGAAGAGACCCAGTACTTC; CDR3aa: CASSPLAKEETQYF
abundance: many; d_gene: TRBD1; v_gene: TRBV19; j_gene: TRBJ1-6; CDR3nt: TGTGCCAGTAGTATACCTGACAGGGTGCGTAATTCACCCCTCCACTTT; CDR3aa: CASSIPDRVRNSPLHF
abundance: few; d_gene: TRBD2; v_gene: TRBV5-6; j_gene: TRBJ2-2; CDR3nt: TGTGCCAGCAGCTCGGCTGCGGGAGGGCCCCACGGGGAGCTGTTTTTT; CDR3aa: CASSSAAGGPHGELFF
abundance: many; d_gene: .; v_gene: TRBV29-1; j_gene: TRBJ2-5; CDR3nt: TGCAGCGTTGAAGATAGAAGGGAGTTCCAAGAGACCCAGTACTTC; CDR3aa: CSVEDRREFQETQYF
abundance: many; d_gene: .; v_gene: TRBV7-9; j_gene: TRBJ2-5; CDR3nt: TGTGCCAGCAGCTCCTCGGCCGGGGAGACCCAGTACTTC; CDR3aa: CASSSSAGETQYF
abundance: many; d_gene: TRBD1; v_gene: TRBV20-1; j_gene: TRBJ1-5; CDR3nt: TGCAGTGCCCCAATCAACGGGACAGGCCGCAATCAGCCCCAGCATTTT; CDR3aa: CSAPINGTGRNQPQHF
abundance: many; d_gene: .; v_gene: TRBV29-1; j_gene: TRBJ2-4; CDR3nt: TGCAGCGTTGGGACAGACAAAAACATTCAGTACTTC; CDR3aa: CSVGTDKNIQYF
abundance: few; d_gene: TRBD1; v_gene: TRBV6-5; j_gene: TRBJ1-6; CDR3nt: TGTGCCAGCAGTTATGGGTCCTTGGCAGGGGGCTCACCCCTCCACTTT; CDR3aa: CASSYGSLAGGSPLHF
abundance: few; d_gene: TRBD2; v_gene: TRBV11-2; j_gene: TRBJ2-7; CDR3nt: TGTGCCAGCAGCCTGAGGGCTAGCGGGAGGAGCGAGCAGTACTTC; CDR3aa: CASSLRASGRSEQYF
abundance: many; d_gene: TRBD1; v_gene: TRBV10-1; j_gene: TRBJ2-5; CDR3nt: TGCGCCAGCAGCTCGGACAGGACAACCGTCCAAGAGACCCAGTACTTC; CDR3aa: CASSSDRTTVQETQYF
abundance: few; d_gene: TRBD1; v_gene: TRBV2; j_gene: TRBJ2-7; CDR3nt: TGTGCCAGCAGTGACCCGACAGGGAGCTCCTACGAGCAGTACTTC; CDR3aa: CASSDPTGSSYEQYF
abundance: few; d_gene: .; v_gene: TRBV29-1; j_gene: TRBJ2-3; CDR3nt: TGCAGCGTGGCCCGGGGCCCCGATACGCAGTATTTT; CDR3aa: CSVARGPDTQYF
abundance: .; d_gene: .; v_gene: TRBV10-3; j_gene: TRBJ2-7; CDR3nt: TGTGCCATCAGTGCGGCGGGATATGAGCAGTACTTC; CDR3aa: CAISAAGYEQYF
abundance: few; d_gene: .; v_gene: TRBV7-2; j_gene: TRBJ1-1; CDR3nt: TGTGCCAGCAGCTTAGACGGGGCAGGGTACACTGAAGCTTTCTTT; CDR3aa: CASSLDGAGYTEAFF
abundance: .; d_gene: .; v_gene: TRBV5-1; j_gene: TRBJ1-1; CDR3nt: TGCGCCAGCAGCTTGAACACTATCACTGAAGCTTTCTTT; CDR3aa: CASSLNTITEAFF
abundance: many; d_gene: .; v_gene: TRBV7-2; j_gene: TRBJ2-3; CDR3nt: TGTGCCAGCAGACTAGGGGGGGCGGGCACAGATACGCAGTATTTT; CDR3aa: CASRLGGAGTDTQYF
abundance: .; d_gene: TRBD1; v_gene: TRBV7-4; j_gene: TRBJ2-1; CDR3nt: TGTGCCAGCAGCGGGAAACAGGGGCTCTCCTACAATGAGCAGTTCTTC; CDR3aa: CASSGKQGLSYNEQFF
abundance: .; d_gene: TRBD1; v_gene: TRBV6-5; j_gene: TRBJ1-2; CDR3nt: TGTGCCAGCAGTCCGGGACAGGGGTACCATGGCTACACCTTC; CDR3aa: CASSPGQGYHGYTF